What follows is one T cell receptor beta chain and its context. A few counts support this clonotype. There is no known antigen for this receptor. Qualities for individual bases were not recorded, and no much larger clone is one base off. V is cut by 7 bases and J by 3 bases, and the space between the germline ends is 13 bases. Spanning cysteine to phenylalanine, the CDR3 consists of 14 amino acids. Only the CDR3 part of the read is kept: 42 bases, read in frame from the first base. From a lookup of the germline V gene, CDR1 and CDR2 are SGHTA and FQGNSA. The protocol used for the library was 5' RACE. The run used an Illumina HiSeq 2500. The second PCR ran for roughly 6 to 11 cycles and used a J-beta primer mix along with a sample-barcoded 5' primer. A template-switch 5' adaptor carrying 12 random nucleotides introduced a unique molecular identifier onto each TCR beta cDNA molecule. Each sample yielded at least 2.5 million CDR3-containing paired-end reads. First-strand cDNA synthesis was performed from all RNA using the Mint cDNA synthesis kit, with priming by a TRBC-specific oligonucleotide. Following uracil-DNA glycosylase treatment, all cDNA underwent a first 18-cycle PCR with the universal primers M1SS and BC2_uni_R. The source study handled its data this way. For normalization, 1 million high-quality reads were randomly selected from each sample, with every read carrying a distinct molecular identifier. Instead of being binned into consensus sequences, reads with shared molecular identifiers were discarded. MiTCR, run with a Q25 quality threshold and the strictest error-elimination algorithm, handled CDR3 identification, clonotype clustering and error correction. Lower-bound total TCR beta diversity was estimated with a nonparametric unseen species model using Euler transformation. TCRdb itself trimmed the public reads at Q25 with fastp, ran MiXCR and retained productive beta chains. For every CDR3 protein sequence, its rows merge into one entry that carries the most common genes and DNA. The V and J calls reflect TCRdb's pipeline rather than the authors' work. The sample includes some 1,500,000 distinct CDR3 sequences, with around 40% observed a single time. Clones ranked in the top ten supply about 4% of the sample.

The sample belongs to a study of blood T cells in healthy people across ages (dated by TCRdb to the mid-2010s). Regarding the study in general: In model experiments, template switching captured about one uniquely barcoded TCR beta cDNA molecule for every two T cells. The donors were split into four age groups: young (average about 16 years), middle-aged (roughly 39), aged (roughly 65) and long-lived (about 82). To avoid experimental bias, donors of different ages were distributed randomly across sequencing lanes. Two additional independent replicas of 1 million unique cDNA reads from the same blood draw were analyzed for two donors (one aged 18 to 30 and one aged 80 or older). Using deep sequencing normalized with unique cDNA molecular identifiers, the study measured how TCR beta repertoire diversity changes with age.

Systemically healthy Caucasian individuals from Russia, 35 to 40 in total and aged about 6 to 100 years, were included as donors. Around 10 milliliters of peripheral blood were drawn from each donor into EDTA-treated Vacutainer tubes. PBMCs were isolated by Ficoll-Paque density-gradient centrifugation, with at least 7 million obtained per sample. Trizol reagent was used to extract total RNA from the PBMCs, yielding at least 5.5 micrograms per sample. The percentages of naive CD45RAhigh/CD27high T cells were determined by flow cytometry on a PBMC aliquot from every donor. General study outcomes and caveats: Observed TCR beta diversity per million T cells fell roughly linearly with age, and a significant reduction was already apparent by age about 43. Estimates of total diversity based on one million sequenced T cells were considered lower bounds and underestimates. Because the CMV infection status of the donors was unknown, age-related changes in expanded clonotypes may potentially have been confounded. Since profiling was done on bulk unsorted PBMCs, naive and antigen-experienced compartments could not be conclusively compared. There was a strong correlation between observed TCR beta diversity and the percentage of naive T cells measured by flow cytometry. Compared with the aged group, the long-lived group had more naive CD4+ T cells, fewer expanded clones and increased TCR diversity, a pattern suggesting age selection.

Specimen: blood. The sequence links TRBV7-2 to TRBJ2-1; the D gene is possibly TRBD1 or TRBD2, each agreeing over 5 bases. The sequence derives from a woman between 18 and 29 years old in good health. Here the CDR3 is given as CASIPGTGYNEQFF. The DNA sequence reads TGTGCCAGCATCCCCGGGACCGGCTACAATGAGCAGTTCTTC.